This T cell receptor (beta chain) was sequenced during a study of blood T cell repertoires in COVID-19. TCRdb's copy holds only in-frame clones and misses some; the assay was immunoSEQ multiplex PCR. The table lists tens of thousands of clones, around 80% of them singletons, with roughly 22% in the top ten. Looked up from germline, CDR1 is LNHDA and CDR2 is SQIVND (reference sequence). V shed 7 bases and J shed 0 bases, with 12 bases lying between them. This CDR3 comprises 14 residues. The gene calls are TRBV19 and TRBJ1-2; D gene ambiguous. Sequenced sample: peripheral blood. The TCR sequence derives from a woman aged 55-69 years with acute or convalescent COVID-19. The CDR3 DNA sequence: TGTGCCAGTAAGGTTGAGGGAACTAACTATGGCTACACCTTC. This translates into CASKVEGTNYGYTF.